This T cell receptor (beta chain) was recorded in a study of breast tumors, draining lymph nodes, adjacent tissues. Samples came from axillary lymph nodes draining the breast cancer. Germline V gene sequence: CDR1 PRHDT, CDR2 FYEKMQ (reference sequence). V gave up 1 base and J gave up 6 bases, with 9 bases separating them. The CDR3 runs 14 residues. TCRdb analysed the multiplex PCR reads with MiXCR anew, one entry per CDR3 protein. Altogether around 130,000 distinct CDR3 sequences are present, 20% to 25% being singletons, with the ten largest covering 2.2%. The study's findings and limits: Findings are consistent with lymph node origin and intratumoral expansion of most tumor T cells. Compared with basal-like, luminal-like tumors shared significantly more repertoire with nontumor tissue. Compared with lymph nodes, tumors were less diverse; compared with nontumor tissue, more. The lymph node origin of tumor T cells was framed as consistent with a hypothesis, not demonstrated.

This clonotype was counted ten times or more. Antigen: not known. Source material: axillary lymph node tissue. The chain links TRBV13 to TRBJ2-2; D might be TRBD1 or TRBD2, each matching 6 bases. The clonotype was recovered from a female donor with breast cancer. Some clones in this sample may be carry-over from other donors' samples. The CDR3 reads CASSLDREAGELFF. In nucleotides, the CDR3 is TGTGCCAGCAGCTTAGACAGGGAGGCCGGGGAGCTGTTTTTT.